This TCR beta chain was observed in a study of blood T cell repertoires in COVID-19 (TCRdb year 2020). Regarding the study in general: Collaborator samples came from the United States, Italy and Spain and covered acute and convalescent phases of COVID-19. The repertoires were released in a freely available public database intended as a resource for research on the immune response to SARS-CoV-2. Samples were obtained from the ongoing ImmuneRACE study (first 160 participants) and from over a thousand subjects provided by 6 global collaborators. Deeply sampled blood TCRbeta repertoires from subjects exposed to, actively infected with, or recovered from COVID-19 were included in the dataset. HLA class I and class II types, where available, came from metadata supplied by the sample provider rather than from assay-based typing. A de-identified subject ID, COVID-19 status, age in years and sex were almost always included in the sample metadata. The prospective study material was composed of cDNA or gDNA derived from T cells, B-cell-depleted T cells, or PBMCs. Study-wide findings and limitations: Clinical and demographic metadata were provided uncurated, with the amount varying by source and participant.

On this clone: Its antigen target is currently unknown. No much larger clonotype is one base removed from it; base qualities were not supplied.

The junction shows trimming of 4 bases on V and 5 bases on J, and the gene matches do not reach 4 bases of it. The germline V gene (reference sequence) provides CDR1 LNHDA and CDR2 SQIVND. Counted from cysteine to phenylalanine, this CDR3 has 13 amino acids. Only CDR3 DNA is held: 39 bases, read in frame from base 1. The collaborating institutions used their own protocols to collect whole blood in K2EDTA tubes. For TCRbeta analysis, collaborators shipped samples as frozen whole blood, isolated PBMCs, or DNA extracted from either of those sample types. The immunoSEQ Assay, a bias-controlled multiplex PCR, was used to amplify TCRbeta CDR3 regions from genomic DNA. In the authors' own workflow: The number of nucleated cells in each sample was estimated by amplification of reference gene primers within the assay. To quantify the absolute abundance of each unique TCRbeta CDR3 rearrangement, sequence reads were collapsed and filtered. For each sample, productive Simpson clonality was calculated as the square root of Simpson's diversity index over productive rearrangements. TCRdb took over this immuneACCESS table, retaining in-frame rearrangements with V and J assigned. Such tables are incomplete; in checked studies, under half of the missing clones stem from an unresolved V gene, and the remainder is unexplained. Clonal size and the V and J genes are those of that table, whereas D and trimming came from the DNA. Present in this sample are around 100,000 clones, approximately 84% of which were seen just once. Together, the top ten hold 26% of the sample.

The clonotype was recovered from a man aged 55 to 70 with acute or convalescent COVID-19. The sequence links TRBV19 to TRBJ1-2; 7 bases in the middle match TRBD1. Material: peripheral blood. CDR3 loop: CASSTSGQYGYTF. The DNA is TGTGCCAGTAGTACGTCGGGACAGTATGGCTACACCTTC.